Included here is one T cell receptor (beta chain) sequence, with context. Its antigen remains unknown. These data belong to a study of cytomegalovirus exposure and HLA in healthy donors. Trimming removed 0 bases at V and 9 bases at J, with 16 bases between. Germline lookup yields CDR1 SGHRS and CDR2 YFSETQ. The CDR3 consists of 14 residues. Whole-study findings and limits: CMV antigen specificity was confirmed in vitro for a few CMV-associated chains. Usually a TCR sequence was rare, but some public TCRs were found in many donors. With high specificity and sensitivity, the classifier reportedly diagnosed cytomegalovirus status.

The protocol was immunoSEQ multiplex PCR, while the TCRdb copy is restricted to in-frame clones and leaves out a portion. Of 150,000 to 250,000 clones in the sample, 80% to 85% were seen once. The validation cohort, a group of 120 subjects, included the donors and was separate from the approximately 700-subject first cohort. The TCR sequence derives from a woman aged 25 to 39 in good health and CMV-seronegative. What was sequenced was PBMCs. The rearrangement uses TRBV5-1 and TRBJ2-7; maybe TRBD1 (6 bases). CDR3 residues: CASSLGDKASAQYF. CDR3 nucleotides: TGCGCCAGCAGCTTGGGGGACAAGGCTTCCGCGCAGTACTTC.